This entry is about one T cell receptor beta chain. Each CDR3 protein is one row after TCRdb ran MiXCR on the RT-PCR reads. Of 550,000 to 750,000 distinct CDR3 sequences listed, 14% are singletons. The sample taken for sequencing was memory CD4+ T cells from blood. This TCR was recovered from a female donor in good health, serving as a healthy control.

CDR3 sequence (DNA): TGTGCCAGCAGTTCTACAGGGGGGGTCTATGGCTACACCTTC. Amino acids: CASSSTGGVYGYTF. The gene calls are TRBV27 and TRBJ1-2; 8 bases align to TRBD1. Germline CDR1 MNHEY, CDR2 SMNVEV (reference sequence). The CDR3 runs to 14 residues. V lost 4 bases, J lost 4 bases, and 5 bases stayed unmatched.